The sequence of this TCR beta chain was determined in a study of blood T cell repertoires in COVID-19. Study in general: Material from acute and convalescent COVID-19 was sourced from the United States, Italy and Spain.

Per the study methods: Estimates of nucleated cell counts were drawn from the amplification of reference gene primers. The protocol was immunoSEQ multiplex PCR, while the TCRdb copy is restricted to in-frame clones and leaves out a portion. V, J and clone size are taken as reported in that table, and D and trimming were inferred from the DNA itself. The sample contains about 180,000 clones, around 74% of which appear only once. Germline lookup yields CDR1 KGHSH and CDR2 LQKENI. This CDR3 is 13 amino acids long. The germline V and J ends were trimmed by 5 bases and 2 bases, with 9 bases remaining between them.

This sequence was found in a woman in her sixties or seventies with COVID-19, enrolled during active disease. The sample consisted of peripheral blood. This chain joins TRBV18 and TRBJ1-2, with TRBD1 as a possible D gene (5 bases). Written as DNA, the CDR3 is TGTGCCAGCTCAGGCAGGGAAAACTATGGCTACACCTTC. Translated, it gives CASSGRENYGYTF.